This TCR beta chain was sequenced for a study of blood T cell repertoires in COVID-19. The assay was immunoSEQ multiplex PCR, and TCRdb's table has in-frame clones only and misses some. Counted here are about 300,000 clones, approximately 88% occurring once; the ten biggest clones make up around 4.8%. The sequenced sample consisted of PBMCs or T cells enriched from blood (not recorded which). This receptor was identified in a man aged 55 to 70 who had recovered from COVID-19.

This chain's CDR3 is CASSLRQGADTQYF. CDR3 DNA sequence: TGTGCCAGCAGCTTACGACAGGGCGCGGATACGCAGTATTTT. V and J are TRBV7-2 and TRBJ2-3; 7 bases are shared with TRBD1. Germline CDR1 reads SGHTA; CDR2 reads FQGNSA. J lost 6 bases, V lost 2 bases, and 5 bases had no gene match. There are 14 residues in the CDR3. The variable domain in full, with the rest retrieved from reference TRBV7-2 and TRBJ2-3, is GAGVSQSPSNKVTEKGKDVELRCDPISGHTALYWYRQSLGQGLEFLIYFQGNSAPDKSGLPSDRFSAERTGGSVSTLTIQRTQQEDSAVYLCASSLRQGADTQYFGPGTRLTVL.